These 28 T cell receptor beta chains were sequenced from one sample in a study of blood T cell repertoires in COVID-19. TCRdb's table, derived via immunoSEQ multiplex PCR, lists solely in-frame clones and lacks some. Of tens of thousands of clones in the sample, less than 85% were seen once. The sample consisted of peripheral blood. The receptor set was obtained from a human donor in a cohort sampled during active COVID-19.

V and J are TRBV28 and TRBJ1-6; D remains ambiguous. The CDR3 loop spans 16 amino acids. CDR1 MDHEN and CDR2 SYDVKM come from the germline V gene. Trimming stripped 7 bases from V and 3 bases from J, with 16 bases between. The DNA of the CDR3 is TGTGCCAGCACGTCTGGGAGGTTGTACTATAATTCACCCCTCCACTTT. Translation gives CASTSGRLYYNSPLHF.

This rearrangement joins TRBV7-3 to TRBJ2-6; D possibly corresponds to TRBD2 (6 bases). The CDR3 is made up of 16 amino acids. Trimming shortened V by 1 base and J by 12 bases, and 19 bases separated the two germline ends. From germline, CDR1 is SGHTA and CDR2 FQGTGA. The CDR3 sequence is CASSLNSGGGAGVLTF. In DNA form, the CDR3 reads TGTGCCAGCAGCTTAAATTCGGGTGGAGGGGCGGGCGTCCTGACTTTC.

V and J are TRBV4-1 and TRBJ2-7, with D perhaps TRBD1 (5 bases). The CDR3 length is 15 residues. CDR1 and CDR2 from the germline V gene are MGHRA and YSYEKL. Between the trimmed V and J ends, which lost 1 base and 4 bases, there was a span of 14 bases. The CDR3 DNA reads TGCGCCAGCAGCCAAGTAGAGACAGCGCGGTACGAGCAGTACTTC. This codes for CASSQVETARYEQYF.

This clone turned up a few times. The V call is TRBV29-1, the J call TRBJ2-1; D not certain. This CDR3 contains 13 residues. V lost 4 bases and J 5 bases, leaving 12 bases between the germline ends. Per the germline V gene, CDR1 is SQVTM and CDR2 is ANQGSEA. For the CDR3, the DNA is TGCAGCGTTGGACTCTTCAACCACAATGAGCAGTTCTTC. It translates to CSVGLFNHNEQFF.

The V call is TRBV6-4, the J call TRBJ2-7; 8 positions agree with TRBD2. This CDR3 has 17 amino acids. CDR1 is MRHNA, CDR2 SNTAGT, per germline. Germline trimming cut 6 bases from V and 2 bases from J; bases unmatched to any gene: 15. This chain's CDR3 is CASRIDAGGGHTYEQYF. DNA for the CDR3: TGTGCCAGCAGGATAGACGCCGGGGGGGGTCACACCTACGAGCAGTACTTC.

The rearrangement uses TRBV7-9 and TRBJ1-2; 9 nucleotides agree with TRBD1. The trim removed 0 bases at V and 7 bases at J, leaving 6 bases unmatched. There are 15 residues in the CDR3. Germline V lookup: CDR1 SEHNR, CDR2 FQNEAQ (reference sequence). CDR3 sequence: CASSLAGQGIPGYTF. The CDR3 DNA reads TGTGCCAGCAGCTTAGCCGGACAGGGGATTCCTGGCTACACCTTC.

This chain uses TRBV29-1 with TRBJ2-2; weak D call: TRBD1 (5 bases). The V end was cut by 5 bases, the J end by 6 bases, with 13 bases between. The CDR3 covers 13 residues. The V gene's germline CDR1 is SQVTM and CDR2 ANQGSEA. CDR3 sequence reads: CSVRRDYAGELFF. In DNA form, the CDR3 reads TGCAGCGTTCGCAGGGATTATGCCGGGGAGCTGTTTTTT.

The rearrangement joins TRBV30 to TRBJ1-2; TRBD1 might be the D (6 bases). Germline V gene data show CDR1 as GTSNPN and CDR2 as SVGIG (reference sequence). V dropped 3 bases and J dropped 7 bases, with 15 bases sitting between them. The CDR3 is 13 residues long. The CDR3 loop reads CAWSPSRGAGYTF. Here the CDR3 DNA reads TGTGCCTGGAGCCCTTCGCGGGGGGCTGGCTACACCTTC.

This clone occurred a few times. This CDR3 reads CASSLFPHRGDSYEQYF. The CDR3 DNA reads as TGTGCCAGCAGCTTGTTCCCGCACAGGGGGGACTCCTACGAGCAGTACTTC. The chain combines TRBV7-2 with TRBJ2-7; 8 bases match TRBD1. CDR1 is SGHTA and CDR2 is FQGNSA in the germline V gene. V lost 3 bases and J lost 0; bases outside the gene matches: 10. This CDR3 spans 17 amino acids.

The chain carries TRBV9 and TRBJ1-1; possibly TRBD1 for D (6 bases). There are 14 residues in the CDR3. Germline V gene sequence: CDR1 SGDLS, CDR2 YYNGEE. V shed 4 bases and J shed 3 bases, with 13 bases lying between them. The CDR3 reads CASSRQARDTEAFF. CDR3 bases: TGTGCCAGCAGCCGACAGGCCAGGGACACTGAAGCTTTCTTT. Supplemented by reference TRBV9 and TRBJ1-1, the full variable domain reads DSGVTQTPKHLITATGQRVTLRCSPRSGDLSVYWYQQSLDQGLQFLIQYYNGEERAKGNILERFSAQQFPDLHSELNLSSLELGDSALYFCASSRQARDTEAFFGQGTRLTVV.

The V and J genes are TRBV3-1 (or the pseudogene TRBV3-2) and TRBJ1-1; D gene uncertain. The CDR3 is made up of 15 amino acids. CDR1 LGHDT and CDR2 YNNKEL come from the germline V gene (reference sequence). V dropped 0 bases and J dropped 10 bases, with 18 bases sitting between them. The CDR3 coding sequence is TGTGCCAGCAGCCAAGATTTGGGCGGGTCTAGTGCAGCTTTCTTT. Protein product: CASSQDLGGSSAAFF.

This chain links TRBV19 with TRBJ2-5, with 8 bases identical to TRBD2. Trimming at V came to 3 bases and at J to 4 bases, leaving 4 bases not matched to a gene. CDR3 length equals 14 residues. Germline assignment: CDR1 LNHDA and CDR2 SQIVND (reference sequence). The CDR3 loop is CASSIGLALETQYF. The CDR3 nucleotides read TGTGCCAGTAGTATCGGACTAGCTTTAGAGACCCAGTACTTC.

The chain has TRBV3-1 (or the pseudogene TRBV3-2) and TRBJ2-7; tentatively, D is TRBD2 (5 bases). The V end lost 5 bases, the J end lost 0 bases, and 14 bases lay between the germline ends. The CDR3 contains 15 residues. CDR1 and CDR2 from the germline V gene are LGHDT and YNNKEL (reference sequence). This CDR3 is CASSTPRESSYEQYF. The CDR3 region has the DNA TGTGCCAGCAGCACACCTAGGGAGAGCTCCTACGAGCAGTACTTC.

The rearrangement joins TRBV19 to TRBJ2-7; D uncertain. This CDR3 is 13 amino acids long. Germline lookup yields CDR1 LNHDA and CDR2 SQIVND (reference sequence). Trimming shortened V by 6 bases and J by 3 bases, and 12 bases separated the two germline ends. The DNA of the CDR3 is TGTGCCAGTAGCTGGAACAGAGACTACGAGCAGTACTTC. Translated, it gives CASSWNRDYEQYF.

This chain links TRBV6-6 with TRBJ1-1; TRBD1 agrees at 8 bases. Losses at the gene ends were 2 bases for V and 1 base for J; bases not matched to a gene: 6. This CDR3 region has 16 residues. Germline CDR1 reads MNHNY; CDR2 reads SVGAGI (reference sequence). The CDR3: CASSYGAGGGNTEAFF. CDR3 sequence (DNA): TGTGCCAGCAGTTACGGGGCAGGGGGCGGGAACACTGAAGCTTTCTTT.

The chain is built from TRBV19 and TRBJ1-1; D gene unclear. The CDR3 has 13 amino acids. Deletions cut 7 bases from V and 0 bases from J, with 9 bases between. Germline CDR1 and CDR2: LNHDA and SQIVND (reference sequence). This chain's CDR3 is CASTATMNTEAFF. CDR3 nucleotides: TGTGCCAGTACTGCCACTATGAACACTGAAGCTTTCTTT.

V gene TRBV5-1 combines with J gene TRBJ1-2; the D is unclear. This CDR3 is built from 17 residues. In germline, CDR1 is SGHRS, CDR2 YFSETQ. Between the trimmed V and J ends, which lost 0 bases and 8 bases, there was a span of 23 bases. CDR3 amino acids: CASSLAEWLDLGRGYTF. The CDR3 bases are TGCGCCAGCAGCTTGGCAGAATGGTTGGACCTAGGGAGAGGCTACACCTTC.

This chain joins TRBV27 and TRBJ1-1; no clear D gene. CDR3 length: 13 amino acids. Germline V gives CDR1 MNHEY, CDR2 SMNVEV (reference sequence). Trimming cost V 4 bases and J 0 bases, with 6 bases left between them. The CDR3 sequence is CASSYRLNTEAFF. The CDR3 coding sequence is TGTGCCAGCAGTTACAGATTGAACACTGAAGCTTTCTTT.

The chain has TRBV5-1 and TRBJ1-1, with 8 nucleotides matching TRBD1. Trimming at V came to 0 bases and at J to 4 bases, leaving 5 bases not matched to a gene. Germline loops: CDR1 SGHRS, CDR2 YFSETQ. This CDR3 spans 15 amino acids. The DNA for the CDR3 is TGCGCCAGCAGCTTGGCAGGGGGCGTCGGCACTGAAGCTTTCTTT. Protein: CASSLAGGVGTEAFF.

The J gene is TRBJ1-1, the V gene TRBV27; 7 bases line up with TRBD1. Germline CDR1 MNHEY, CDR2 SMNVEV (reference sequence). The V gene end was trimmed by 2 bases and the J gene end by 5 bases; junction bases not matched to a gene: 5. CDR3 length: 14 amino acids. The CDR3 nucleotides read TGTGCCAGCAGTTTAAGGGACAGTAATACTGAAGCTTTCTTT. As protein: CASSLRDSNTEAFF.

The V and J genes are TRBV5-1 and TRBJ2-5, with a weak D call TRBD2 (6 bases). Germline CDR1 reads SGHRS; CDR2 reads YFSETQ. Trimming pared 1 base from V and 3 bases from J, leaving 10 bases between. CDR3 length: 14 residues. The CDR3 here is CASSLMRGEETQYF. In DNA, the CDR3 is TGCGCCAGCAGCTTGATGCGGGGAGAAGAGACCCAGTACTTC.

The J gene is TRBJ2-7, the V gene TRBV27; 9 nucleotides agree with TRBD1. The CDR3 contains 13 residues. Germline V gives CDR1 MNHEY, CDR2 SMNVEV (reference sequence). The J segment lost 4 bases and the V segment lost 9 bases, leaving 7 bases of the junction unmatched. CDR3 sequence reads: CASSPGTGYEQYF. CDR3 DNA sequence: TGTGCCAGTTCCCCTGGGACAGGGTACGAGCAGTACTTC.

This clone was counted a single time. The chain combines TRBV6-5 with TRBJ1-5; D is perhaps TRBD1 (5 bases). Looked up from germline, CDR1 is MNHEY and CDR2 is SVGAGI. V shed 2 bases and J shed 7 bases, with 12 bases lying between them. The CDR3 loop spans 14 amino acids. CDR3 loop: CASSYRGGVQPQHF. The DNA for the CDR3 is TGTGCCAGCAGTTACAGAGGAGGGGTGCAGCCCCAGCATTTT.

The genes are TRBV5-4 and TRBJ2-5; 7 bases match TRBD1. Germline values: CDR1 SGHNT, CDR2 YYREEE (reference sequence). The CDR3 is 14 amino acids. J lost 2 bases, V lost 6 bases, and 7 bases had no gene match. In DNA form, the CDR3 reads TGTGCCAGCAACAAGGACAGGTCACAAGAGACCCAGTACTTC. Protein: CASNKDRSQETQYF.

The V and J genes are TRBV27 and TRBJ1-5, with 8 bases aligning to TRBD1. From germline, CDR1 is MNHEY and CDR2 SMNVEV (reference sequence). The CDR3 loop spans 18 amino acids. V trimming: 4 bases; J trimming: 1 base; junction bases outside the gene matches: 12. The CDR3 sequence: CASSSGTGLRRSNQPQHF. The DNA of the CDR3 is TGTGCCAGCAGTTCCGGGACAGGCCTTAGGAGGAGCAATCAGCCCCAGCATTTT.

This clone occurred once. V is TRBV28 and J is TRBJ1-2, with TRBD1 matching 10 bases. CDR1 and CDR2 (germline): MDHEN, SYDVKM. Trimming at V came to 2 bases and at J to 2 bases, leaving 8 bases not matched to a gene. This CDR3 is built from 17 residues. DNA for the CDR3: TGTGCCAGCAGTTTACGGGGACAGGGGTTCCTAAACTATGGCTACACCTTC. Protein sequence: CASSLRGQGFLNYGYTF.

This clone was seen just once. The chain links TRBV4-3 to TRBJ2-3, with TRBD1 identical over 8 bases. CDR3 length equals 17 residues. Germline V gene lookup returns CDR1 LGHNA and CDR2 YSLEER. The V segment lost 4 bases and the J segment 4 bases; nucleotides outside the gene matches: 13. The CDR3 DNA sequence: TGCGCCAGCAGCCGACAGTCTGGAGGGGGACAGGCAGATACGCAGTATTTT. It is translated as CASSRQSGGGQADTQYF.

This clone was picked up a small number of times. The rearrangement uses TRBV29-1 and TRBJ1-1, with TRBD1 matching over 8 bases. Unmatched junction bases numbered 9, after V lost 2 bases and J lost 1 base. This CDR3 region has 16 residues. Germline V gene sequence: CDR1 SQVTM, CDR2 ANQGSEA. This chain's CDR3 is CSVESAGTGSNTEAFF. The CDR3 bases are TGCAGCGTTGAAAGTGCCGGGACAGGATCGAACACTGAAGCTTTCTTT.